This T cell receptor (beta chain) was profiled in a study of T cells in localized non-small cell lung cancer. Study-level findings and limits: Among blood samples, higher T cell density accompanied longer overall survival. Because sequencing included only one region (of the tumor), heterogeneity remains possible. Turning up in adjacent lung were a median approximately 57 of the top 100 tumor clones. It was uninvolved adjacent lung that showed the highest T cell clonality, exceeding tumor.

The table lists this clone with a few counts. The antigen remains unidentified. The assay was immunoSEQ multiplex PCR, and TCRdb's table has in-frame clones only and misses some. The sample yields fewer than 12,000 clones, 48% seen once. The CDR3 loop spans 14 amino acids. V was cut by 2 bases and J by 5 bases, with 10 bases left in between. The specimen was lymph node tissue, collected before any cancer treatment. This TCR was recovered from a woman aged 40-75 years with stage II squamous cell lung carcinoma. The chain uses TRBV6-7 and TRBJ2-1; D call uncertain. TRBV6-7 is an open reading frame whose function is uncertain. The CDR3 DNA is TGTGCCAGCAGTTACCAGAGTTGGGACAATGAGCAGTTCTTC. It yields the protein CASSYQSWDNEQFF.